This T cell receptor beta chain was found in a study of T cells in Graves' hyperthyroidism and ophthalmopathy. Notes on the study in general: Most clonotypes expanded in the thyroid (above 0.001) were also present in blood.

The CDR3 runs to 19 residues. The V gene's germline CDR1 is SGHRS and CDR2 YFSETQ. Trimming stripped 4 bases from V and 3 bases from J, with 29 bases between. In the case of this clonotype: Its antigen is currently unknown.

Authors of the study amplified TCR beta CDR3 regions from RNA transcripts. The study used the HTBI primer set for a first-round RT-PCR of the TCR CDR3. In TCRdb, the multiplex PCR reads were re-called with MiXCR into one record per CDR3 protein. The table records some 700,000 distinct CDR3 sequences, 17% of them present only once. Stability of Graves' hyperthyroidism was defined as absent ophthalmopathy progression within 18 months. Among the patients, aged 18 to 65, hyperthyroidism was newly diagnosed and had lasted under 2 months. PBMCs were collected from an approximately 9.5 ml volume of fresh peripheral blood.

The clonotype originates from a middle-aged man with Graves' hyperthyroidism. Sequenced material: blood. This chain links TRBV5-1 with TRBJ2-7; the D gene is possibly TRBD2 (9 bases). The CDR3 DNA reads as TGCGCCAGCAGCGCCGGGACAGGTGCTGCTAGCGGGATCTTCTACGAGCAGTACTTC. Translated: CASSAGTGAASGIFYEQYF.